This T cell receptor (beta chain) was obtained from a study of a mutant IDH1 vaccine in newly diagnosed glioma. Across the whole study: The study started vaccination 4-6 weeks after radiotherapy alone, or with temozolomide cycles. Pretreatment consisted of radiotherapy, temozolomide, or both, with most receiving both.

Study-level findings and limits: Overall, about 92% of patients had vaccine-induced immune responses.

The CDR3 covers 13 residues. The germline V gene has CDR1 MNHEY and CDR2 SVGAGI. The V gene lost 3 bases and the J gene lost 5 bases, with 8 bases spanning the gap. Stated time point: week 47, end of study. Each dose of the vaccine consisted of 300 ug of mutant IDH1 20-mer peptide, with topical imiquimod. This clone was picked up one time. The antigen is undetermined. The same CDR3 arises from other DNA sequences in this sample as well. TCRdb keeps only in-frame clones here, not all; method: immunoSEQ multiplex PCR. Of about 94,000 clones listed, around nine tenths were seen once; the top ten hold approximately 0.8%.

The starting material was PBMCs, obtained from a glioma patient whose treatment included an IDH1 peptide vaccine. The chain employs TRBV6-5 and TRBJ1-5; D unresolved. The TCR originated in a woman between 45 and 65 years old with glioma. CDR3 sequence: CASSYTGYQPQHF. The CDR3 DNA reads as TGTGCCAGCAGTTATACCGGATATCAGCCCCAGCATTTT.